A single sample is the source of the 17 T cell receptor beta chains below, sequenced in a study of T cells after yellow fever vaccination. Each CDR3 protein is one row after TCRdb ran MiXCR on the 5' RACE reads. This sample carries approximately 580,000 distinct CDR3 sequences, less than 20% of them seen once, and the ten largest clones take roughly 17%. This material consisted of PBMCs, taken 5 days after the first yellow fever vaccination. These receptor sequences come from a man aged 18 to 30 who received the YFV17D yellow fever vaccine.

The V gene is TRBV4-2, the J gene TRBJ2-1; a possible D gene is TRBD2 (5 bases). Per germline, CDR1 LGHNA and CDR2 YNFKEQ. The ends were cut back, 0 bases at V and 6 bases at J, with 18 bases in the middle. This CDR3 comprises 17 residues. CDR3 nucleotides: TGTGCCAGCAGCCAAGAAGGCGGGCTAGCAAATTTCAATGAGCAGTTCTTC. Amino acids: CASSQEGGLANFNEQFF.

This chain uses TRBV7-9 with TRBJ2-3; the match to TRBD1 covers 9 bases. CDR3 length: 14 amino acids. V shed 8 bases, J shed 4 bases, and the junction held 7 bases outside the gene matches. Germline V gene lookup returns CDR1 SEHNR and CDR2 FQNEAQ (reference sequence). This CDR3 is CASEGQGEADTQYF. The CDR3 DNA sequence: TGTGCCAGCGAGGGACAGGGTGAGGCAGATACGCAGTATTTT.

CDR3 nucleotide sequence: TGTGCCAGCAGTGAATCGTTGGGCTCTGGGGCCAACGTCCTGACTTTC. It specifies CASSESLGSGANVLTF. The chain carries TRBV6-1 and TRBJ2-6; no reliable D call. This CDR3 comprises 16 residues. Germline lookup yields CDR1 MNHNS and CDR2 SASEGT. The V end lost 2 bases, the J end lost 0 bases, and 8 bases lay between the germline ends.

This clonotype was seen only a few times. This chain uses TRBV6-5 with TRBJ1-1; 7 nucleotides match TRBD1. CDR3 length: 15 amino acids. V dropped 3 bases and J dropped 2; count of bases not matched to a gene: 6. Germline V gene lookup returns CDR1 MNHEY and CDR2 SVGAGI. The CDR3 sequence is CASSYNRGLNTEAFF. The CDR3 nucleotides read TGTGCCAGCAGTTATAACAGGGGCCTAAACACTGAAGCTTTCTTT.

This clonotype has more than one count but fewer than ten. The chain carries TRBV5-6 and TRBJ2-1; TRBD2 is a possible D gene (5 bases). The CDR3 loop spans 13 amino acids. The V end lost 2 bases, the J end lost 9 bases, and 12 bases lay between the germline ends. Germline loops: CDR1 SGHDT, CDR2 YYEEEE. The DNA for the CDR3 is TGTGCCAGCAGCTTATTAGGAGAGGGTGAGCAGTTCTTC. As protein: CASSLLGEGEQFF.

This clonotype showed up many times. This chain uses TRBV7-6 with TRBJ1-5; the D gene is possibly TRBD1 (5 bases). Germline CDR1 is SGHVS and CDR2 is FNYEAQ. V was trimmed by 5 bases and J by 3 bases, leaving 17 bases between them. The CDR3 has 16 residues. This CDR3 reads CASSLEPAGNNQPQHF. The CDR3, as DNA: TGTGCCAGCAGCCTAGAACCCGCAGGGAACAATCAGCCCCAGCATTTT.

V is TRBV5-1 and J is TRBJ1-1; D is uncertain. The germline V gene has CDR1 SGHRS and CDR2 YFSETQ. V lost 4 bases and J 3 bases, leaving 10 bases between the germline ends. The CDR3 extends over 13 amino acids. The CDR3 is CASSLSWDTEAFF. The CDR3 DNA reads as TGCGCCAGCAGCCTCTCTTGGGACACTGAAGCTTTCTTT.

This clonotype was seen a handful of times. V usage is TRBV4-2 and J usage is TRBJ2-3; D is uncertain. CDR1 and CDR2 from the germline V gene are LGHNA and YNFKEQ. The V gene lost 2 bases and the J gene lost 1 base, with 7 bases spanning the gap. The CDR3 extends over 14 amino acids. Here the CDR3 DNA reads TGTGCCAGCAGCCAACGCAGTGGCACAGATACGCAGTATTTT. It codes for CASSQRSGTDTQYF.

In its sample, this clonotype was seen many times. The genes are TRBV6-2 or TRBV6-3 and TRBJ2-3; D uncertain. Trimming removed 6 bases at V and 13 bases at J, with 20 bases between. The CDR3 loop spans 13 amino acids. Germline loops: CDR1 MNHEY, CDR2 SVGEGT. CDR3 region: CASSRRTGPPEYF. The CDR3 region has the DNA TGTGCCAGCAGCCGAAGAACCGGGCCCCCAGAGTATTTT.

This clonotype was seen many times. Germline is not matched at one junction end, which may reflect a read error. The chain is built from TRBV5-1 and TRBJ2-3; D unclear. This CDR3 is built from 15 residues. Looked up from germline, CDR1 is SGHRS and CDR2 is YFSETQ. The CDR3 reads CASSLVTGGTDTQYF. The DNA of the CDR3 is TGTGCCAGCAGCTTAGTCACCGGCGGAACAGATACGCAGTATTTT.

This clonotype has ten or more counts. The chain links TRBV6-5 to TRBJ2-5; 12 nucleotides match TRBD2. Germline loops: CDR1 MNHEY, CDR2 SVGAGI. The CDR3 spans 19 residues. The V segment lost 2 bases and the J segment 5 bases; nucleotides outside the gene matches: 15. Written as DNA, the CDR3 is TGTGCCAGCAGTTACACTTACCCGGGGGCTAGCGGGGGGGCTGAGACCCAGTACTTC. Amino acid sequence: CASSYTYPGASGGAETQYF.

This clonotype has at least ten counts. The chain links TRBV11-2 to TRBJ2-2; D call uncertain. The CDR3 extends over 14 amino acids. The germline V gene encodes CDR1 SGHAT and CDR2 FQNNGV. Deletions cut 0 bases from V and 4 bases from J, with 6 bases between. The CDR3 sequence is CASSLDWRTGELFF. The CDR3 nucleotides are TGTGCCAGCAGCTTAGATTGGCGCACCGGGGAGCTGTTTTTT.

The table lists this clonotype with many counts. The rearrangement links TRBV7-2 to TRBJ2-2, with 8 bases aligning to TRBD2. The V segment lost 2 bases and the J segment 4 bases; nucleotides outside the gene matches: 3. CDR3 length equals 15 residues. Per germline, CDR1 SGHTA and CDR2 FQGNSA. CDR3 amino acids: CASSLNGGATGELFF. The CDR3 DNA sequence: TGTGCCAGCAGCTTAAACGGGGGGGCCACCGGGGAGCTGTTTTTT.

At least ten counts were recorded for this clonotype. The CDR3 sequence: CASSPLAGHYEQYV. The CDR3 DNA reads TGCGCCAGCTCTCCCCTAGCGGGACACTACGAGCAGTACGTC. The V gene is TRBV5-1, the J gene TRBJ2-7; TRBD2 agrees at 9 bases. This CDR3 region has 14 residues. Germline V lookup: CDR1 SGHRS, CDR2 YFSETQ. V was pared by 7 bases and J by 3 bases, with 8 bases of the junction left unmatched.

In this sample, this clonotype turned up a few times. The chain's CDR3 is CASSGAGGLKDTQYF. In nucleotides, the CDR3 is TGCGCCAGCAGTGGAGCGGGGGGGCTCAAAGATACGCAGTATTTT. The chain is built from TRBV10-1 and TRBJ2-3; 10 nucleotides match TRBD2. V shed 4 bases and J 5 bases; nucleotides not matched to a gene: 6. CDR3 size: 15 residues. Germline assignment: CDR1 WNHNN and CDR2 SYGVQD (reference sequence).

The chain combines TRBV5-1 with TRBJ2-1; D could derive from TRBD1 or TRBD2 (5 bases each). V was pared by 1 base and J by 6 bases, with 14 bases between. This CDR3 is built from 15 residues. Germline V CDR1 and CDR2: SGHRS, YFSETQ. Written as DNA, the CDR3 is TGCGCCAGCAGCTTGAGAGGGACCGGCGTCAATGAGCAGTTCTTC. Translated: CASSLRGTGVNEQFF.

V is TRBV10-1 and J is TRBJ2-3; the D gene is possibly TRBD2 (5 bases). The CDR3 runs 14 residues. Germline V CDR1 and CDR2: WNHNN, SYGVQD (reference sequence). Trimming removed 0 bases at V and 6 bases at J, with 10 bases between. CDR3 sequence (DNA): TGCGCCAGCAGTGAGTCGGCTAGCAAGGATACGCAGTATTTT. Translating it yields CASSESASKDTQYF.